The sequence of this T cell receptor (beta chain) was determined in a study of shared clonotypes between healthy human individuals. Whole-study findings and limits: Estimated richness was generally greater in naive than memory subsets.

CD45RO negativity and positive selection for CCR7 defined naive CD8 cells, a population that excluded terminally differentiated effector memory CD45RA+ cells. The donor cohort consisted entirely of Caucasian adults residing in Nashville, Tennessee. Clones were read by immunoSEQ multiplex PCR, and TCRdb kept only the in-frame ones, dropping some. The sample lists 600,000 or so clones, about 98% seen once, with 0.25% to 0.35% in the top ten. Germline V gene lookup returns CDR1 SGHNT and CDR2 YYREEE (reference sequence). This CDR3 region has 19 residues. The junction had 10 bases not matched to a gene; V was cut back by 4 bases and J by 0 bases. Details on this clone: Its cognate antigen is unknown.

The sequenced material came from naive CD8+ T cells sorted from blood. This TCR derives from a young man in good health. The rearrangement uses TRBV5-4 and TRBJ2-1; TRBD2 matches 13 bases. For the CDR3, the DNA is TGTGCCAGCAGCATGGGACTAGCGGGGCCAGGATCCTCCTACAATGAGCAGTTCTTC. This codes for CASSMGLAGPGSSYNEQFF.